This T cell receptor (beta chain) was obtained from a study of cytomegalovirus exposure and HLA in healthy donors. Trimming pared 2 bases from V and 0 bases from J, leaving 17 bases between. The CDR3 extends over 18 amino acids. Germline CDR1 and CDR2: MGHRA and YSYEKL. PCR was performed using 60 Vbeta and 13 Jbeta primers. Data came from immunoSEQ multiplex PCR; TCRdb stores just in-frame clones and leaves some out. The sample shows some 150,000 clones, almost 85% of them seen only once. Study-level results: Accounts indicate the classifier identified cytomegalovirus status with strong specificity and sensitivity. Versus the approximately 700-donor mean, an Asian-associated ancestry cluster reportedly showed fewer N-insertions in a later analysis. It was taken for granted in presence/absence analyses that sequencing depth across donors was roughly uniform.

For this clone: The antigen is undetermined.

The sample was PBMCs. The receptor's source is a man younger than 40 in good health and CMV-seropositive. J is TRBJ1-5 and V is TRBV4-1; the D gene is possibly TRBD1 (5 bases). Here the CDR3 reads CASSQSSGSGHSNQPQHF. Written as DNA, the CDR3 is TGCGCCAGCAGCCAAAGTTCTGGGTCAGGGCATAGCAATCAGCCCCAGCATTTT.